This paragraph covers one T cell receptor (beta chain) sequence. Germline CDR1 SNHLY, CDR2 FYNNEI. The V segment lost 4 bases and the J segment 2 bases; nucleotides outside the gene matches: 6. This CDR3 comprises 15 residues. The entry originates in a study of T cell changes during pregnancy in multiple sclerosis. Libraries were prepared by immunoSEQ multiplex PCR; TCRdb keeps only in-frame clonotypes and omits some of them. The profile shows some 38,000 clones, 80% to 95% of them singletons. The input for sequencing was CD8+ T cells from peripheral blood mononuclear cells, taken after pregnancy. This clonotype originated in a female donor with multiple sclerosis, enrolled in a pregnancy study. The V call is TRBV2, the J call TRBJ2-5; 8 nucleotides line up with TRBD2. The CDR3 spells CASSGVAGPQETQYF. In DNA form, the CDR3 reads TGTGCCAGCAGTGGAGTAGCGGGGCCACAAGAGACCCAGTACTTC.